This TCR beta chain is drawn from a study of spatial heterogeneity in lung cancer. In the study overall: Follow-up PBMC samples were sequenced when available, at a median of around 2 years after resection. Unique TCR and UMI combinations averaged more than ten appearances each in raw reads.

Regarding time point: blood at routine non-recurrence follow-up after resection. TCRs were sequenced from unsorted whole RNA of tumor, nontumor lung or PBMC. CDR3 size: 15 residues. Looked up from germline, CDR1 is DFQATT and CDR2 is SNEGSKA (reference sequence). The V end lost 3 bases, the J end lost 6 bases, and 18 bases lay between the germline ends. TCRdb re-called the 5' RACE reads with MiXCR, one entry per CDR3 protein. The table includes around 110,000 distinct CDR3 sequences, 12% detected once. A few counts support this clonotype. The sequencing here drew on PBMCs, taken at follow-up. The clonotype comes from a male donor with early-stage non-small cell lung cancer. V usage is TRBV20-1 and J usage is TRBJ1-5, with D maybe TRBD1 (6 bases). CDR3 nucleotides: TGCAGTGCTAGTCAAAACCCCGGGGGCTCTCAGCCCCAGCATTTT. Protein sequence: CSASQNPGGSQPQHF.